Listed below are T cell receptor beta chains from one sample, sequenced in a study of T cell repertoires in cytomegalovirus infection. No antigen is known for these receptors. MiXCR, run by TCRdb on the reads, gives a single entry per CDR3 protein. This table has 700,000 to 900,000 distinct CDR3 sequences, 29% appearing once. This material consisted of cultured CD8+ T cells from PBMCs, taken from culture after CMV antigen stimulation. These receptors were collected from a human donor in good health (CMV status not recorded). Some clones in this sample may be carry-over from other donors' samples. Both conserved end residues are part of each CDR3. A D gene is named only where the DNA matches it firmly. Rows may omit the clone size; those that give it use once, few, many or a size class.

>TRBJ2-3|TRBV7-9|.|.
CASSPPGTASTDTQYF
TGTGCCAGCAGCCCACCTGGGACGGCGAGCACAGATACGCAGTATTTT
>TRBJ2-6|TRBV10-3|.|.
CAINTGANVLTF
TGTGCCATAAACACTGGGGCCAACGTCCTGACTTTC
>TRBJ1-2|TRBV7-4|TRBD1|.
CASSLGGQTPYGYTF
TGTGCCAGCAGCTTGGGGGGACAGACTCCCTATGGCTACACCTTC
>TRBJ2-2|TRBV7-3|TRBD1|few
CASGGPGQGETGELFF
TGTGCCAGCGGCGGTCCGGGACAGGGGGAAACCGGGGAGCTGTTTTTT
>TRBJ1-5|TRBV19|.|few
CASSILAQGDQPQHF
TGTGCCAGTAGTATTTTGGCACAGGGAGATCAGCCCCAGCATTTT
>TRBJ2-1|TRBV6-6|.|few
CASSTHPAQSSYNEQFF
TGTGCCAGCAGTACGCATCCGGCCCAGAGCTCCTACAATGAGCAGTTCTTC
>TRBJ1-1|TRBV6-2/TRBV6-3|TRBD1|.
CASYPRGRNTEAFF
TGTGCCAGCTACCCCAGGGGGCGGAACACTGAAGCTTTCTTT
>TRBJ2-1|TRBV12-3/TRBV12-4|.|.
CASSSHGGPPYNEQFF
TGTGCCAGCAGTAGCCACGGGGGGCCGCCCTACAATGAGCAGTTCTTC
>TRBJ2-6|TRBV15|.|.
CATSRDTGFGANVLTF
TGTGCCACCAGCAGAGATACAGGGTTTGGGGCCAACGTCCTGACTTTC
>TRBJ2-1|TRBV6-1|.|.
CASSPNRLQEQFF
TGTGCCAGCAGCCCGAACAGGCTCCAGGAGCAGTTCTTC
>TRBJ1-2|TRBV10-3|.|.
CAISESGDRYGYTF
TGTGCCATCAGTGAGTCAGGGGATCGGTATGGCTACACCTTC
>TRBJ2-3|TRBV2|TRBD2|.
CTSRLAGDLDTQYF
TGTACCAGCAGACTAGCGGGGGATTTGGATACGCAGTATTTT
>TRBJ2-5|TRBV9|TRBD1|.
CASSVFQGAEFQETQYF
TGTGCCAGCAGCGTTTTCCAGGGGGCTGAGTTTCAAGAGACCCAGTACTTC
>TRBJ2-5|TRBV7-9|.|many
CASSLAPGSATQYF
TGTGCCAGCAGCTTAGCGCCAGGGTCGGCGACCCAGTACTTC
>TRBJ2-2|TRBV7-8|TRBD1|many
CASSMRGRDTGELFF
TGTGCCAGCAGTATGAGGGGGCGGGACACCGGGGAGCTGTTTTTT
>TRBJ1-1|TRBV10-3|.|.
CATDNRRADEPEAFF
TGTGCCACCGATAACCGCCGGGCCGATGAACCTGAAGCTTTCTTT
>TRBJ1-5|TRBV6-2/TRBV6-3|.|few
CASSLSRQPNQPQHF
TGTGCCAGCAGTCTATCACGTCAACCCAATCAGCCCCAGCATTTT
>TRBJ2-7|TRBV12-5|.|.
CASGLPGAYEQYF
TGTGCTAGTGGTCTGCCAGGGGCGTACGAGCAGTACTTC
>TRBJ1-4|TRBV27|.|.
CASSQRQTSTNEKLFF
TGTGCCAGCAGTCAACGACAGACTTCAACTAATGAAAAACTGTTTTTT
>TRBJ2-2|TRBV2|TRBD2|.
CASSDLLASGLSNGELFF
TGTGCCAGCAGTGATCTACTAGCGTCGGGACTTTCAAACGGGGAGCTGTTTTTT
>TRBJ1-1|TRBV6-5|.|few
CASSYESTVTEAFF
TGTGCCAGCAGTTACGAGTCAACTGTCACTGAAGCTTTCTTT
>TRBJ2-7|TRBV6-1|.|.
CASSMLVGTYEQYF
TGTGCCAGCAGCATGTTGGTGGGGACCTACGAGCAGTACTTC
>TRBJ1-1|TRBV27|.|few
CASSKPGTTNEAFF
TGTGCCAGCAGTAAACCCGGGACAACTAATGAAGCTTTCTTT
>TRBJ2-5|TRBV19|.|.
CASSSSRQQETQYF
TGTGCCAGTAGTTCATCTCGACAACAAGAGACCCAGTACTTC
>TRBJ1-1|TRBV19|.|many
CASSPSGRDTEAFF
TGTGCCAGTAGTCCCTCAGGGAGAGACACTGAAGCTTTCTTT
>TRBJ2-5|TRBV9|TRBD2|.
CASAVGTTSGGASETQYF
TGTGCCAGCGCAGTGGGGACCACTAGCGGGGGGGCTTCAGAGACCCAGTACTTC
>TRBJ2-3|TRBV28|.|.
CASSLTQRTVLGTDTQYF
TGTGCCAGCAGTCTTACCCAAAGGACAGTCTTGGGCACAGATACGCAGTATTTT
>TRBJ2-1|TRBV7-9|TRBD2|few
CASSSTGLGVYNEQFF
TGTGCCAGCAGCTCCACGGGACTAGGAGTTTACAATGAGCAGTTCTTC
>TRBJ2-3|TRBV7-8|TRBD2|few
CASSASTSGGAMDTQYF
TGTGCCAGCAGCGCCTCGACTAGCGGGGGGGCCATGGATACGCAGTATTTT
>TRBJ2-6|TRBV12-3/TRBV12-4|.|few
CAIFRANVLTF
TGTGCCATATTCCGGGCCAACGTCCTGACTTTC
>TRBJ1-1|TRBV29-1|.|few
CSVEDLRQGPEAFF
TGCAGCGTTGAAGATCTTCGCCAGGGGCCTGAAGCTTTCTTT
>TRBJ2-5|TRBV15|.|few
CATSRDVPPGGETQYF
TGTGCCACCAGCAGAGATGTACCTCCGGGCGGGGAGACCCAGTACTTC
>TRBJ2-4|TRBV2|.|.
CASLTDLAKNIQYF
TGTGCCAGCTTGACAGATCTAGCCAAAAACATTCAGTACTTC
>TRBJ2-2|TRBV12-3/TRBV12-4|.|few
CASSLNPGIGELFF
TGTGCCAGCAGTTTAAATCCGGGGATCGGGGAGCTGTTTTTT
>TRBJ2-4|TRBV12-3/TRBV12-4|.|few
CASSLRGGQGLIYIQYF
TGTGCCAGCAGTTTAAGGGGGGGGCAGGGATTGATATACATTCAGTACTTC
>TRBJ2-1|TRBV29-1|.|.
CSVEGGLTDNEQFF
TGCAGCGTTGAAGGGGGGCTAACGGACAATGAGCAGTTCTTC
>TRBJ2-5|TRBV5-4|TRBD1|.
CASSLEGGVGETQYF
TGTGCCAGCAGCTTGGAAGGGGGCGTTGGAGAGACCCAGTACTTC
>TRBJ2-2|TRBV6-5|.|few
CASSYSSPGAVTGELFF
TGTGCCAGCAGTTACTCAAGCCCGGGGGCGGTCACCGGGGAGCTGTTTTTT
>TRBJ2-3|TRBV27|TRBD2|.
CASPGGGLGTDTQYF
TGTGCCAGCCCGGGGGGGGGGCTAGGCACAGATACGCAGTATTTT
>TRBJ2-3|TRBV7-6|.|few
CASSLAFLRDGNTDTQYF
TGTGCCAGCAGCTTAGCTTTTCTCCGGGACGGAAACACAGATACGCAGTATTTT
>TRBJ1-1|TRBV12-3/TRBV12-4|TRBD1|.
CASILPGGGNTEAFF
TGTGCCAGCATCCTCCCAGGGGGGGGGAACACTGAAGCTTTCTTT
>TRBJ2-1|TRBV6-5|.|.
CASSPSGGGPSSYNEQFF
TGTGCCAGCAGTCCTTCGGGAGGGGGCCCTAGCTCCTACAATGAGCAGTTCTTC
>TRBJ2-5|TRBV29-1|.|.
CSVERGDETQYF
TGCAGCGTTGAAAGGGGAGACGAGACCCAGTACTTC
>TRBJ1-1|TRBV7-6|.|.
CASSLRNLGENTEAFF
TGTGCCAGCAGCTTGAGAAATTTGGGAGAGAACACTGAAGCTTTCTTT
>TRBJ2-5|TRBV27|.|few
CASSLFGSGETQYF
TGTGCCAGCAGTTTATTTGGGAGTGGAGAGACCCAGTACTTC
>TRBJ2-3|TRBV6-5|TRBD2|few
CASSFRGGLADTQYF
TGTGCCAGCAGTTTCCGGGGGGGCCTTGCAGATACGCAGTATTTT
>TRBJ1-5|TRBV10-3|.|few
CATRPEDNQPQHF
TGTGCCACCAGGCCTGAGGACAATCAGCCCCAGCATTTT
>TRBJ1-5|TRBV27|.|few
CASSYLAGHSNQPQHF
TGTGCCAGCAGTTACTTGGCAGGTCATAGCAATCAGCCCCAGCATTTT
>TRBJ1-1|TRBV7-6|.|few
CASSAGRENTEAFF
TGTGCCAGCAGCGCGGGACGGGAGAACACTGAAGCTTTCTTT
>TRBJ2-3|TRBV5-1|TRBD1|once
CASSYLPGQGSIDTQYF
TGCGCCAGCAGCTACCTTCCTGGACAGGGAAGCATAGATACGCAGTATTTT
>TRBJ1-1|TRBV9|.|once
CASSATRSMNTEAFF
TGTGCCAGCAGCGCGACACGTAGCATGAACACTGAAGCTTTCTTT
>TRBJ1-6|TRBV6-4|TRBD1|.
CASSETGVSPLHF
TGTGCCAGCAGTGAGACAGGGGTTTCACCCCTCCACTTT
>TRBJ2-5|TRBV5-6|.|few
CASSFRHPGPKETQYF
TGTGCCAGCAGCTTCCGTCATCCGGGGCCTAAAGAGACCCAGTACTTC
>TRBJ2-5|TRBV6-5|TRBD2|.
CASSYSKEAGVETQYF
TGTGCCAGCAGTTACTCGAAAGAAGCGGGGGTGGAGACCCAGTACTTC
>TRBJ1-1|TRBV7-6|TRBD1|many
CASSLDRGGRTEAFF
TGTGCCAGCAGCTTGGACAGGGGTGGGAGAACTGAAGCTTTCTTT